The clone carrying this T cell receptor beta chain is called medium-sized based on its frequency. Its antigen is unknown. This entry belongs to a study of CXCR3-negative and CXCR3-positive naive CD8 T cells. Points from the study as a whole: Relative to CXCR3-negative naive cells, CXCR3-positive naive cells had more hydrophobic TRB CDR3s. The TRBV-TRBJ usage of naive CXCR3-negative and CXCR3-positive cells was similar, but that of memory cells differed.

Phenotypically, naive CD8+ T cells corresponded to CD45RO-CCR7+CD27+CD95-. The TRB libraries of cDNA were built by UMI-labeled 5' RACE. From its re-call of the 5' RACE reads, TCRdb lists each CDR3 protein once, without DNA. The sample has fewer than 3,000 distinct CDR3 sequences. The CDR3 has 12 residues. Germline V gene sequence: CDR1 SNHLY, CDR2 FYNNEI. The sample consisted of naive CXCR3+ CD8+ T cells from blood. Subset in this sample: CD45RO-CCR7+CD27+CD95- naive CD8+ T cells expressing CXCR3 (TNR3+). The chain has TRBV2 and TRBJ2-2. The sequence derives from a human donor in good health. Some clones in this sample may be carry-over from other donors' samples. This CDR3 is CASMGNSGELFF.